Listed below are T cell receptor beta chains from one sample, sequenced in a study of CXCR3-negative and CXCR3-positive naive CD8 T cells. With the 5' RACE reads reprocessed, TCRdb shows one record per CDR3 protein and no DNA. This repertoire includes around 130,000 distinct CDR3 sequences. The sequenced sample consisted of naive CXCR3+ CD8+ T cells from blood. The source of these receptors is a human donor in good health. Some clones in this sample may be carry-over from other donors' samples. Each CDR3 is given with its conserved first and last residue.

j_call,v_call,cdr3_aa
TRBJ2-7,TRBV4-3,CASSQDRSLGDEQYF
TRBJ1-4,TRBV5-1,CASGSGTNGEKLFF
TRBJ2-5,TRBV3-1,CASSQVEAALNFEETQYF
TRBJ2-1,TRBV5-5,CASSPEGLAGNNEQFF
TRBJ1-5,TRBV2,CASRDGTGGGYSNQPQHF
TRBJ2-1,TRBV11-1,CASSLNRNGLNEQFF
TRBJ2-5,TRBV7-6,CASSFRRGDQETQYF
TRBJ1-1,TRBV4-2,CASSPRGVNTEAFF
TRBJ1-2,TRBV12-3/TRBV12-4,CASSLPPRGYYGYTF
TRBJ2-2,TRBV4-2,CASSQDIRPTNTGELFF
TRBJ1-1,TRBV5-6,CASSPGQLMNTEAFF
TRBJ2-1,TRBV5-5,CASSRTGASSYNEQFF
TRBJ1-1,TRBV29-1,CSVTAQNTEAFF
TRBJ2-7,TRBV20-1,CSARDGVNAAYEQYF
TRBJ2-7,TRBV12-3/TRBV12-4,CASSPGLAGTEQYF
TRBJ2-7,TRBV7-9,CASSLTVGQGLYEQYF
TRBJ2-3,TRBV29-1,CSVEEGPPIDTQYF
TRBJ1-2,TRBV7-2,CASSFWEFRGQGIRYYGYTF
TRBJ2-1,TRBV2,CASSEAELARSYNEQFF
TRBJ2-3,TRBV11-2,CAGSLGSSGGAWADTQYF
TRBJ2-1,TRBV4-3,CASSHGQVPYNEQFF
TRBJ1-1,TRBV27,CASSPRDPAEAFF
TRBJ1-1,TRBV7-6,CASSKFGTGNTEAFF
TRBJ2-7,TRBV28,CASSRVRPYEQYF
TRBJ2-7,TRBV28,CASSDRVGDEQYF
TRBJ1-1,TRBV18,CASSPPVGNVQGGNTEAFF
TRBJ2-2,TRBV7-6,CASSPGTANTGELFF
TRBJ1-2,TRBV11-1,CASTSSSLDGYTF
TRBJ2-6,TRBV4-2,CASSQDWGANVLTF
TRBJ2-7,TRBV20-1,CSASGDRDYEQYF
TRBJ1-1,TRBV30,CARGLGSEAFF
TRBJ1-2,TRBV12-3/TRBV12-4,CASSPPGQGLRYGYTF
TRBJ1-1,TRBV7-9,CASSFFGTDNTEAFF
TRBJ1-2,TRBV13,CASSQDNYGYTF
TRBJ2-5,TRBV15,CATSHPRLAEETQYF
TRBJ2-3,TRBV10-3,CAIRAEGTDTQYF
TRBJ2-7,TRBV28,CASTWRPPGAYEQYF
TRBJ2-2,TRBV20-1,CSARDTLDPSGLLGELFF
TRBJ2-7,TRBV5-6,CASSSGTGSAEQYF
TRBJ2-7,TRBV4-1,CASSQEAQSYEQYF
TRBJ2-7,TRBV10-3,CAISESRADHEQYF